This TCR beta chain derives from a study of blood T cells in healthy people across ages. Study-wide findings and caveats: The unknown donor CMV status may have confounded expanded clonotype changes. Unsorted PBMC material precluded a definitive naive versus antigen-experienced comparison.

In regard to this clonotype: Antigen unknown. A much larger clone sits a single nucleotide away, making a read error possible.

Together with a sample-barcoded 5' primer, a J-beta primer mix was included in a second PCR lasting roughly 6 to 12 cycles. MiXCR was run by TCRdb on the 5' RACE reads, yielding one entry per CDR3 protein. In the table there are approximately 820,000 distinct CDR3 sequences, more than 40% of which are singletons. This CDR3 has 14 amino acids. Germline-derived CDR1 and CDR2 are ENHRY and SYGVKD. The V end lost 5 bases, the J end lost 5 bases, and 15 bases lay between the germline ends. V gene TRBV10-3 combines with J gene TRBJ2-5; no clear D gene. This sequence was found in a man in his sixties in good health. Specimen: blood. The CDR3, as DNA: TGTGCCATCAGTACCAGTATGGGCGGCGAGACCCAGTACTTC. Its protein product is CAISTSMGGETQYF.